Below, one T cell receptor beta chain is given with its context. This sample is drawn from a study of CD8+ T cells in alopecia areata. Extraction of RNA preceded its reverse transcription into cDNA, which served as the sequencing template. Sequenced by immunoSEQ multiplex PCR; TCRdb stores in-frame clones only, minus some. Here the sample spans 200,000 to 250,000 clones, around two fifths being singletons. As to treatment: oral pan-JAK inhibitor, 5-10 mg twice daily. The V end was cut by 0 bases, the J end by 6 bases, with 17 bases between. Looked up from germline, CDR1 is GTSNPN and CDR2 is SVGIG (reference sequence). The CDR3 length is 15 residues.

The sample in question was CD4+ T cells sorted from blood, obtained at approximately week 30, from a patient treated with tofacitinib. The chain carries TRBV30 and TRBJ1-2; tentatively, D is TRBD1 (5 bases). The receptor's source is a human donor with alopecia areata. The CDR3 DNA reads as TGTGCCTGGAGTGTACCGAAGGGGAAAATAAATGGCTACACCTTC. This encodes CAWSVPKGKINGYTF.